The 3 T cell receptor beta chains in this list originate from one sample, sequenced in a study of T cell clonality in common variable immunodeficiency. Study-level points and caveats: Fewer deletions and N-nucleotide insertions were reportedly seen in common variable immunodeficiency TCR beta sequences.

No cognate antigen is known for these TCRs. Profiled with immunoSEQ multiplex PCR; TCRdb holds only in-frame clones, not every one. The specimen has about 26,000 clones, none found just once. Sample: peripheral blood mononuclear cells. All receptors come from a human donor with common variable immunodeficiency.

This clone was seen repeatedly, ten times or more. The read ends 3 residues early relative to the CDR3; the germline J gene fills the gap. The J gene is TRBJ2-5, the V gene TRBV7-2; 12 bases fit TRBD2. The germline V gene has CDR1 SGHTA and CDR2 FQGNSA. This CDR3 has 14 residues. The covered CDR3 bases are TGTGCCAGCAGCTCTAGCGGGGGGGCCAGTACC. Its protein is CASSSSGGAST. The CDR3 in its entirety is CASSSSGGASTQYF.

Only a few counts were recorded for this clone. The CDR3 end is not reached by the read, which stops 3 residues before it; the germline J gene fills it in. This chain joins TRBV7-6 and TRBJ1-6; no firm D call. The V gene's germline CDR1 is SGHVS and CDR2 FNYEAQ. V was shortened by 1 base and J by 6 bases, with 4 bases between the two germline ends. The CDR3 is made up of 13 amino acids. CDR3 DNA, as far as it was read: TGTGCCAGCAGCTTAGAGCCTAATTCACCC. Amino acids: CASSLEPNSP. The CDR3 in its entirety is CASSLEPNSPLHF. Full variable domain (outside the CDR3, taken from reference TRBV7-6 and TRBJ1-6): GAGVSQSPRYKVTKRGQDVALRCDPISGHVSLYWYRQALGQGPEFLTYFNYEAQQDKSGLPNDRFSAERPEGSISTLTIQRTEQRDSAMYRCASSLEPNSPLHFGNGTRLTVT.

This clone was seen many times. The CDR3 end lies 3 residues beyond the end of the read and is filled in from the germline J gene. V is TRBV18 and J is TRBJ1-1, with D maybe TRBD1 (6 bases). V was pared by 2 bases and J by 1 base, with 11 bases between. Germline V CDR1 and CDR2: KGHSH, LQKENI. This CDR3 is 15 amino acids long. The CDR3 loop is CASSPGSTGNTEAFF. The sequenced part of the CDR3 DNA is TGTGCCAGCTCACCAGGATCGACAGGGAACACTGAA.